A selection of T cell receptor beta chains follows, all from one sample in a study of T cell repertoires in cytomegalovirus infection. TCRdb recomputed calls from the reads with MiXCR, one row per CDR3 protein. This table holds hundreds of thousands of distinct CDR3 sequences, 20% to 30% found once. Sequencing was performed on CD8+ T cells from PBMCs. The origin of the receptors is a human donor in good health (CMV status not recorded). Some clones in this sample may be carry-over from other donors' samples. Each CDR3 is given with its conserved first and last residue. Fields, in order: V gene, clone size, D gene, J gene, CDR3 DNA, CDR3 protein. The D gene is left open where the match is weak. Size is omitted from some rows. Given values are once, few, many or a class for expanded clones.

v_gene: TRBV28
abundance: many
d_gene: TRBD1
j_gene: TRBJ2-1
CDR3nt: TGTGCCAGCACCCAGGGTCCGGGACAGGTTGAGCAGTTCTTC
CDR3aa: CASTQGPGQVEQFF

v_gene: TRBV20-1
abundance: few
d_gene: TRBD1
j_gene: TRBJ1-2
CDR3nt: TGCAGTGCTAGAGATGGGACAGAGAGCTTTTTCGGCTACACCTTC
CDR3aa: CSARDGTESFFGYTF

v_gene: TRBV28
abundance: -
d_gene: -
j_gene: TRBJ1-6
CDR3nt: TGTGCCAGCAGTTTACGCCACCCGTACCTCGCCGATTCACCCCTCCACTTT
CDR3aa: CASSLRHPYLADSPLHF

v_gene: TRBV29-1
abundance: few
d_gene: TRBD1
j_gene: TRBJ1-2
CDR3nt: TGCAGCGTTGAAGAGACAGGGGATGGCTACACCTTC
CDR3aa: CSVEETGDGYTF

v_gene: TRBV7-6
abundance: few
d_gene: TRBD1
j_gene: TRBJ2-7
CDR3nt: TGTGCCAGCAGCTTAGAGCGGACAGGGCTCTACGAGCAGTACTTC
CDR3aa: CASSLERTGLYEQYF

v_gene: TRBV7-6
abundance: -
d_gene: -
j_gene: TRBJ1-5
CDR3nt: TGTGCCAGCAGCTTAGTTCGCCACTGGGTCGACAATCAGCCCCAGCATTTT
CDR3aa: CASSLVRHWVDNQPQHF

v_gene: TRBV2
abundance: -
d_gene: -
j_gene: TRBJ1-1
CDR3nt: TGTGCCAGCCAGGGGTCTACTGAAGCTTTCTTT
CDR3aa: CASQGSTEAFF

v_gene: TRBV5-6
abundance: -
d_gene: -
j_gene: TRBJ2-1
CDR3nt: TGTGCCAGCAGCTTGGGGTCCGGGGAGCATGAGCAGTTCTTC
CDR3aa: CASSLGSGEHEQFF

v_gene: TRBV7-6
abundance: many
d_gene: -
j_gene: TRBJ2-1
CDR3nt: TGTGCCAGCAGCTTAGGGACTGTTGTTTCAACGAATGAGCAGTTCTTC
CDR3aa: CASSLGTVVSTNEQFF

v_gene: TRBV7-2
abundance: many
d_gene: TRBD1
j_gene: TRBJ2-1
CDR3nt: TGTGCCAGCAGCTTAGCCTCCGGGACAGGGGTTAACAATGAGCAGTTCTTC
CDR3aa: CASSLASGTGVNNEQFF